This T cell receptor beta chain stems from a study of early T cells in non-severe SARS-CoV-2 infection. One entry per CDR3 protein, called by TCRdb with MiXCR from the 5' RACE reads. The data contain 90,000 to 120,000 distinct CDR3 sequences, 11% of them singletons. This clonotype has a handful of counts. This TCR derives from an adult who was a healthcare worker with PCR-confirmed SARS-CoV-2 infection or an uninfected control (not recorded which). Sequencing used whole blood.

The CDR3 sequence: CASSGTGREQYF. The DNA for the CDR3 is TGTGCCAGTAGCGGGACAGGTCGCGAGCAGTACTTC. J is TRBJ2-7 and V is TRBV19; TRBD1 matches 8 bases. The CDR3 covers 12 residues. Germline values: CDR1 LNHDA, CDR2 SQIVND (reference sequence). Germline trimming cut 6 bases from V and 6 bases from J; bases unmatched to any gene: 4. Drawing the rest from reference TRBV19 and TRBJ2-7, the complete variable domain is DGGITQSPKYLFRKEGQNVTLSCEQNLNHDAMYWYRQDPGQGLRLIYYSQIVNDFQKGDIAEGYSVSREKKESFPLTVTSAQKNPTAFYLCASSGTGREQYFGPGTRLTVT.